The 24 T cell receptor beta chains listed next were all sequenced from one sample in a study of early stage breast cancer tumors. Repertoires were generated with immunoSEQ multiplex PCR, while TCRdb's copy carries only in-frame clones and drops some. The sample includes thousands of clones, around 61% of them seen just once. What was sequenced was breast tumor tissue. All receptors derive from a person aged 45 to 59 with breast cancer.

V gene TRBV30 combines with J gene TRBJ1-6; D is undetermined. The CDR3 contains 13 residues. Germline V gene data show CDR1 as GTSNPN and CDR2 as SVGIG (reference sequence). Between the trimmed V and J ends, which lost 4 bases and 11 bases, there was a span of 15 bases. CDR3 coding DNA: TGTGCCTGGAAAACAGCCGCCACCCCACCCCTCCACTTT. Translated: CAWKTAATPPLHF.

CDR3: CASRGQNYGYTF. CDR3 coding DNA: TGCGCCAGCAGGGGACAAAACTATGGCTACACCTTC. The chain is built from TRBV5-1 and TRBJ1-2, with a possible D match to TRBD1 (6 bases). Trimming took off 5 bases at V and 2 bases at J, with 7 bases between the two ends. This CDR3 spans 12 amino acids. The V gene's germline CDR1 is SGHRS and CDR2 YFSETQ. Combining the CDR3 with reference TRBV5-1 and TRBJ1-2 gives the whole variable domain KAGVTQTPRYLIKTRGQQVTLSCSPISGHRSVSWYQQTPGQGLQFLFEYFSETQRNKGNFPGRFSGRQFSNSRSEMNVSTLELGDSALYLCASRGQNYGYTFGSGTRLTVV.

Turning to this clone: The same CDR3 arises from other DNA sequences in this sample as well. V gene TRBV4-3 combines with J gene TRBJ1-1; the D is unclear. The CDR3 extends over 15 amino acids. Germline CDR1 reads LGHNA; CDR2 reads YSLEER. V was shortened by 0 bases and J by 2 bases, with 10 bases between the two germline ends. The CDR3 is CASSQDAKGNTEAFF. The DNA of the CDR3 is TGCGCCAGCAGCCAAGATGCAAAGGGAAACACTGAAGCTTTCTTT.

The chain is built from TRBV19 and TRBJ1-4; 7 bases fit TRBD1. Germline loops: CDR1 LNHDA, CDR2 SQIVND (reference sequence). This CDR3 is 15 amino acids long. The junction had 10 bases not matched to a gene; V was cut back by 4 bases and J by 8 bases. CDR3 in amino acids: CASSSQRQGGEKLFF. The CDR3 bases are TGTGCCAGTAGTAGCCAGAGACAGGGTGGAGAAAAACTGTTTTTT.

This clone was counted a few times. This chain connects TRBV7-8 to TRBJ1-5; the D gene is possibly TRBD1 (6 bases). Per the germline V gene, CDR1 is SGHVS and CDR2 is FQNEAQ. V lost 1 base and J 0 bases, leaving 10 bases between the germline ends. The CDR3 length is 16 residues. CDR3: CASSLVGRGSNQPQHF. The CDR3, as DNA: TGTGCCAGCAGCTTAGTGGGCAGGGGTAGCAATCAGCCCCAGCATTTT.

This clone was observed a handful of times. V is TRBV9 and J is TRBJ2-7; TRBD2 aligns across 7 bases. This CDR3 comprises 15 residues. Germline V lookup: CDR1 SGDLS, CDR2 YYNGEE. With V trimmed by 3 bases and J by 4 bases, 10 bases remained unmatched. The CDR3 is CASSAGRELLYEQYF. The DNA for the CDR3 is TGTGCCAGCAGCGCGGGGCGGGAGCTCCTTTACGAGCAGTACTTC.

This sequence joins TRBV30 and TRBJ1-6, with 9 bases that match TRBD1. CDR1 and CDR2 (germline): GTSNPN, SVGIG (reference sequence). The CDR3 spans 15 residues. With V trimmed by 2 bases and J by 10 bases, 9 bases remained unmatched. The DNA of the CDR3 is TGTGCCTGGAGTACAGGGGGCTCGAGAAAGTCACCCCTCCACTTT. Amino acid sequence: CAWSTGGSRKSPLHF.

V is TRBV4-2 and J is TRBJ2-1; tentative D call: TRBD2 (6 bases). CDR1 is LGHNA and CDR2 is YNFKEQ in the germline V gene. V was trimmed by 0 bases and J by 8 bases, leaving 11 bases between them. CDR3 size: 14 residues. CDR3 sequence reads: CASSQDGGRDEQFF. The DNA of the CDR3 is TGTGCCAGCAGCCAAGATGGGGGGAGAGATGAGCAGTTCTTC.

The J gene is TRBJ2-5, the V gene TRBV9; either TRBD1 or TRBD2 may fit D (7 bases each). The V gene lost 2 bases and the J gene lost 3 bases, with 14 bases spanning the gap. The CDR3 runs to 15 residues. Germline V gene data show CDR1 as SGDLS and CDR2 as YYNGEE. CDR3 region: CASSVRGGKKETQYF. The CDR3 nucleotides read TGTGCCAGCAGCGTCAGGGGGGGGAAGAAAGAGACCCAGTACTTC.

The chain combines TRBV13 with TRBJ2-5; the match to TRBD2 covers 13 bases. The ends lost 4 bases at V and 4 bases at J; junction bases unmatched: 3. This CDR3 contains 15 residues. Germline lookup yields CDR1 PRHDT and CDR2 FYEKMQ (reference sequence). The CDR3 nucleotides are TGTGCCAGCAGCTCTGGGACTAGCGGGGTAGAGACCCAGTACTTC. It yields the protein CASSSGTSGVETQYF.

V and J are TRBV10-1 and TRBJ1-1; D possibly corresponds to TRBD1 (6 bases). Trimming cost V 3 bases and J 3 bases, with 11 bases left between them. The CDR3 contains 14 residues. Germline CDR1 reads WNHNN; CDR2 reads SYGVQD (reference sequence). The CDR3 DNA is TGCGCCAGCAGTGACCACGCAGGGGACACTGAAGCTTTCTTT. Its protein is CASSDHAGDTEAFF.

This clone was seen only a few times. The gene calls are TRBV19 and TRBJ1-5, with TRBD1 identical over 7 bases. Unmatched junction bases numbered 1, after V lost 7 bases and J lost 4 bases. The CDR3 has 12 residues. CDR1 is LNHDA and CDR2 is SQIVND in the germline V gene (reference sequence). The CDR3 here is CASKGANQPQHF. CDR3 sequence (DNA): TGTGCCAGTAAGGGGGCGAATCAGCCCCAGCATTTT.

There are a few counts of this clone. The chain uses TRBV5-5 and TRBJ2-3; the D is unclear. Deletions cut 0 bases from V and 0 bases from J, with 11 bases between. The CDR3 is 16 amino acids. Germline V gene sequence: CDR1 SGHKS, CDR2 YYEKEE (reference sequence). The CDR3 sequence: CASSLDWSSSTDTQYF. Here the CDR3 DNA reads TGTGCCAGCAGCTTGGATTGGAGTTCTAGCACAGATACGCAGTATTTT.

The chain is built from TRBV18 and TRBJ2-1, with a tentative D call TRBD1 (5 bases). CDR3 length equals 16 residues. From germline, CDR1 is KGHSH and CDR2 LQKENI. Trimming removed 1 base at V and 2 bases at J, with 12 bases between. The CDR3 region has the DNA TGTGCCAGCTCACCACAATTACAGGCCGCCTACAATGAGCAGTTCTTC. It specifies CASSPQLQAAYNEQFF.

The gene calls are TRBV5-5 and TRBJ2-7; D gene uncertain. CDR1 SGHKS and CDR2 YYEKEE come from the germline V gene (reference sequence). The V end lost 2 bases, the J end lost 1 base, and 10 bases lay between the germline ends. CDR3 length: 14 amino acids. Here the CDR3 reads CASSLWQASYEQYV. CDR3 nucleotides: TGTGCCAGCAGCTTATGGCAGGCGTCCTACGAGCAGTACGTC.

This chain uses TRBV11-3 with TRBJ1-2, with 7 bases lining up with TRBD1. Per the germline V gene, CDR1 is SGHNT and CDR2 is YENEEA. Trimming at V came to 5 bases and at J to 4 bases, leaving 4 bases not matched to a gene. This CDR3 contains 13 residues. This CDR3 is CASSQDRAYGYTF. The CDR3 DNA follows: TGTGCCAGCAGCCAAGACAGGGCCTATGGCTACACCTTC.

This clone occurred a few times. This rearrangement joins TRBV19 to TRBJ1-1; D perhaps matches TRBD1 (5 bases). Trimming left V 4 bases short and J 1 base short, with 7 bases between. The length of the CDR3 is 13 residues. Per germline, CDR1 LNHDA and CDR2 SQIVND (reference sequence). CDR3 loop: CASSRGPNTEAFF. CDR3 in DNA: TGTGCCAGTAGTAGGGGACCGAACACTGAAGCTTTCTTT. The full variable domain, its missing parts supplied by reference TRBV19 and TRBJ1-1, is DGGITQSPKYLFRKEGQNVTLSCEQNLNHDAMYWYRQDPGQGLRLIYYSQIVNDFQKGDIAEGYSVSREKKESFPLTVTSAQKNPTAFYLCASSRGPNTEAFFGQGTRLTVV.

The chain carries TRBV6-6 and TRBJ1-1; 8 nucleotides align to TRBD1. The junction had 11 bases not matched to a gene; V was cut back by 2 bases and J by 6 bases. CDR1 and CDR2 from the germline V gene are MNHNY and SVGAGI (reference sequence). The CDR3 extends over 16 amino acids. This chain's CDR3 is CASSYTRQGRSAEAFF. The DNA of the CDR3 is TGTGCCAGCAGTTACACCAGACAGGGGAGGAGTGCTGAAGCTTTCTTT.

A few counts support this clone. This sequence joins TRBV19 and TRBJ1-1; TRBD1 aligns across 8 bases. From germline, CDR1 is LNHDA and CDR2 SQIVND (reference sequence). J was trimmed by 1 base and V by 6 bases; bases with no gene match: 7. This CDR3 has 15 residues. This chain's CDR3 is CASSRPGGRNTEAFF. In DNA, the CDR3 is TGTGCCAGTAGCCGACCAGGGGGCAGGAACACTGAAGCTTTCTTT. Full variable domain (rest looked up from reference TRBV19 and TRBJ1-1): DGGITQSPKYLFRKEGQNVTLSCEQNLNHDAMYWYRQDPGQGLRLIYYSQIVNDFQKGDIAEGYSVSREKKESFPLTVTSAQKNPTAFYLCASSRPGGRNTEAFFGQGTRLTVV.

J is TRBJ2-7 and V is TRBV5-3; 7 bases fit TRBD1. TRBV5-3 is assigned to the ORF class and has an uncertain function. V shed 1 base and J 5 bases; nucleotides not matched to a gene: 9. The CDR3 runs to 15 residues. The CDR3 nucleotides read TGTGCCAGAAGCTTGCCCCACTCGACAGGGCACGAGCAGTACGTC. Translation: CARSLPHSTGHEQYV.

The chain uses TRBV12-2 and TRBJ2-2; the listed D gene, TRBD1, was not tested against the DNA. TRBV12-2 is listed as a pseudogene. The CDR3 consists of 12 residues. The CDR3 DNA reads TGTGCAAGTCCCTCAGGGGTCGGGGAGCTGTTTTTT. Its translation is CASPSGVGELFF.

This chain uses TRBV23-1 with TRBJ2-7; 8 bases are a match to TRBD1. Being an ORF, TRBV23-1 has a function that is uncertain. V dropped 2 bases and J dropped 7; count of bases not matched to a gene: 10. The CDR3 consists of 15 residues. In DNA, the CDR3 is TGCGCCAGCAGTCAACCAGGGGGCGCGTCCTGTGAGCAGTACGTC. Translated: CASSQPGGASCEQYV.

The gene calls are TRBV30 and TRBJ1-2; TRBD1 matches 9 bases. The junction had 9 bases not matched to a gene; V was cut back by 0 bases and J by 1 base. CDR3 size: 17 residues. Germline CDR1 and CDR2: GTSNPN and SVGIG (reference sequence). The CDR3 region has the DNA TGTGCCTGGAGTGTAAAGTCGGGACAGGGAGATAACTATGGCTACACCTTC. Its protein is CAWSVKSGQGDNYGYTF.

V usage is TRBV7-2 and J usage is TRBJ1-1; D unclear. Germline V gene sequence: CDR1 SGHTA, CDR2 FQGNSA. The CDR3 totals 15 residues. The ends were cut back, 4 bases at V and 1 base at J, with 13 bases in the middle. CDR3 bases: TGTGCCAGCAGCTATACACTTCTCACGAACACTGAAGCTTTCTTT. This encodes CASSYTLLTNTEAFF.